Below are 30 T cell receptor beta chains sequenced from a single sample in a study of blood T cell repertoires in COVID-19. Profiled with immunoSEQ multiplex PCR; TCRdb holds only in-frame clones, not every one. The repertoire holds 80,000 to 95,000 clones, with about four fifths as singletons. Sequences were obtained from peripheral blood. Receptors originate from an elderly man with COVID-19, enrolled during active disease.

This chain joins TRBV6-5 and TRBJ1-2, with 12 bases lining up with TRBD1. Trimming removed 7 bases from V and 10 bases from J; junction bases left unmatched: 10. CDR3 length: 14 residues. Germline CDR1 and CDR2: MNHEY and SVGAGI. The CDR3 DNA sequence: TGTGCCAGCAAGGATCCGGGACAGGGGGCGGACTACACCTTC. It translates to CASKDPGQGADYTF.

The CDR3 region is CASSQATAGVGTQYF. The CDR3 region has the DNA TGTGCCAGCAGCCAAGCCACTGCGGGCGTAGGGACCCAGTACTTC. This chain uses TRBV4-2 with TRBJ2-5; a possible D gene is TRBD2 (5 bases). Germline V gives CDR1 LGHNA, CDR2 YNFKEQ. The germline V and J ends were trimmed by 1 base and 7 bases, with 16 bases remaining between them. CDR3 length: 15 residues.

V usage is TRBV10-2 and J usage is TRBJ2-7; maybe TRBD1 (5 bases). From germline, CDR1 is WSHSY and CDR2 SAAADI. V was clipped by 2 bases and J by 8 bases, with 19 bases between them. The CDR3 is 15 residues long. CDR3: CASSERGELTSQQYF. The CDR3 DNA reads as TGCGCCAGCAGTGAGAGGGGCGAACTAACATCCCAGCAGTACTTC.

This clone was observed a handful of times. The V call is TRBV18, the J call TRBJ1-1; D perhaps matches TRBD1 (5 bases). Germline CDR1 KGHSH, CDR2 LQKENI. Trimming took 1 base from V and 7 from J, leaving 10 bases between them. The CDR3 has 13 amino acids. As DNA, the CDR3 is TGTGCCAGCTCACCACTTTTGACAGATGAAGCTTTCTTT. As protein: CASSPLLTDEAFF.

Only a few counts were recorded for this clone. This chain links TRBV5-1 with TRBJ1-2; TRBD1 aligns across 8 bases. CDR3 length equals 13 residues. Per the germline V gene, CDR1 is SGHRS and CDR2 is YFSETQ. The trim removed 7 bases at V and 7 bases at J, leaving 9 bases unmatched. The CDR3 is CASGQGASAGYTF. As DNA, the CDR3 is TGCGCCAGCGGACAGGGCGCGTCTGCTGGCTACACCTTC. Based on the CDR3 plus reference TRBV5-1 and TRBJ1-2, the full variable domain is KAGVTQTPRYLIKTRGQQVTLSCSPISGHRSVSWYQQTPGQGLQFLFEYFSETQRNKGNFPGRFSGRQFSNSRSEMNVSTLELGDSALYLCASGQGASAGYTFGSGTRLTVV.

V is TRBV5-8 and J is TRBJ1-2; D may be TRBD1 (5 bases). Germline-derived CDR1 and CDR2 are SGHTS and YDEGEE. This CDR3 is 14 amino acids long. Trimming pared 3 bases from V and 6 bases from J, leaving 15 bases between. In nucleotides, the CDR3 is TGTGCCAGCAGCTGGCCCGACTGGGGCGATGGCTACACCTTC. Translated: CASSWPDWGDGYTF.

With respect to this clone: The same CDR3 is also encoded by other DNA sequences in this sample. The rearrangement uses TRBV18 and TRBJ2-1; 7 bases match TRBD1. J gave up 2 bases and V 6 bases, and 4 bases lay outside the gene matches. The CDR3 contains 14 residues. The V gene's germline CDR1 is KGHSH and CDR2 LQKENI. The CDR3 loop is CASSGTATYNEQFF. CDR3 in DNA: TGTGCCAGCTCCGGGACAGCAACCTACAATGAGCAGTTCTTC.

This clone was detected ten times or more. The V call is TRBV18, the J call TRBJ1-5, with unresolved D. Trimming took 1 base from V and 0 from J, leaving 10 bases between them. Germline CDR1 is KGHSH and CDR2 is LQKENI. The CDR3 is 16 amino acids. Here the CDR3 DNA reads TGTGCCAGCTCACCACGGGGAGATAATAGCAATCAGCCCCAGCATTTT. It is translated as CASSPRGDNSNQPQHF.

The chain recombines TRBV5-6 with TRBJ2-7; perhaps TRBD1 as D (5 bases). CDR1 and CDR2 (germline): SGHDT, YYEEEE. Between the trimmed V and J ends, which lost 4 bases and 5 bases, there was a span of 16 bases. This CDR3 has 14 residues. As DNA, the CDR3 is TGTGCCAGCAGCCATGGGCGAAGGGGTAACGAGCAGTACTTC. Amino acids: CASSHGRRGNEQYF. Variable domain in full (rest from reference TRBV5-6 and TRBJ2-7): DAGVTQSPTHLIKTRGQQVTLRCSPKSGHDTVSWYQQALGQGPQFIFQYYEEEERQRGNFPDRFSGHQFPNYSSELNVNALLLGDSALYLCASSHGRRGNEQYFGPGTRLTVT.

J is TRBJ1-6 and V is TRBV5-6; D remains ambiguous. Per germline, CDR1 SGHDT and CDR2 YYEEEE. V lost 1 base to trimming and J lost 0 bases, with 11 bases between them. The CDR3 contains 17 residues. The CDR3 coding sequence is TGTGCCAGCAGCTTGACCCCCAAGAGCTCCTATAATTCACCCCTCCACTTT. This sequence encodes CASSLTPKSSYNSPLHF.

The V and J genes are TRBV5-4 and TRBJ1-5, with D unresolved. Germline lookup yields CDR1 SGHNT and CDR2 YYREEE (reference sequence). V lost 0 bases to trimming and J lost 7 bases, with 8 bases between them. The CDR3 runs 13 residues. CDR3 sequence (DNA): TGTGCCAGCAGCTTGGGAGGGATCCAGCCCCAGCATTTT. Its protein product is CASSLGGIQPQHF.

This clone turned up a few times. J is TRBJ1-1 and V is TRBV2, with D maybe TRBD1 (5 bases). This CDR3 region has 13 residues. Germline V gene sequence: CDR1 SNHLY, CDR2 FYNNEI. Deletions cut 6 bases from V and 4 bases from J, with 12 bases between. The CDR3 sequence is CASRPQGGTEAFF. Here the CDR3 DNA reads TGTGCCAGCAGGCCGCAGGGAGGCACTGAAGCTTTCTTT. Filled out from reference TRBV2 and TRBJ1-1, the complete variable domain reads EPEVTQTPSHQVTQMGQEVILRCVPISNHLYFYWYRQILGQKVEFLVSFYNNEISEKSEIFDDQFSVERPDGSNFTLKIRSTKLEDSAMYFCASRPQGGTEAFFGQGTRLTVV.

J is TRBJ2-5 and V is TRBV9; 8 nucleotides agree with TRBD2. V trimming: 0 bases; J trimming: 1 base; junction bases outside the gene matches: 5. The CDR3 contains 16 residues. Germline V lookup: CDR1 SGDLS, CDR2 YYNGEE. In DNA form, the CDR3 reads TGTGCCAGCAGCGTAGACGGGAGGGCCCTCCAAGAGACCCAGTACTTC. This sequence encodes CASSVDGRALQETQYF. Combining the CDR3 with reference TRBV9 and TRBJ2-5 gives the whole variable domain DSGVTQTPKHLITATGQRVTLRCSPRSGDLSVYWYQQSLDQGLQFLIQYYNGEERAKGNILERFSAQQFPDLHSELNLSSLELGDSALYFCASSVDGRALQETQYFGPGTRLLVL.

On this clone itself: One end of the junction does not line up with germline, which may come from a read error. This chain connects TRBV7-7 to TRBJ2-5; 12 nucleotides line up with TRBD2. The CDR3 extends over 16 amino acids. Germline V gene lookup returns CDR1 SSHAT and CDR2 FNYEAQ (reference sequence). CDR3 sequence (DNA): TGTGCTAGCAGCTTGGAGACTAGCGGGGGAACAGAGACCCAGTACTTC. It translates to CASSLETSGGTETQYF.

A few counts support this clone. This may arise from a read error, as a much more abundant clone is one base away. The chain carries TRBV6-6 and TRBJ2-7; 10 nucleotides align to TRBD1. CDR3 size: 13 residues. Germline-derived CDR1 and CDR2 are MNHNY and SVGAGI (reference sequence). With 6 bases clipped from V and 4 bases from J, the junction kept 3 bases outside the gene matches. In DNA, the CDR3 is TGTGCCAGCAGCCGGGACAGGGGATACGAGCAGTACTTC. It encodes CASSRDRGYEQYF.

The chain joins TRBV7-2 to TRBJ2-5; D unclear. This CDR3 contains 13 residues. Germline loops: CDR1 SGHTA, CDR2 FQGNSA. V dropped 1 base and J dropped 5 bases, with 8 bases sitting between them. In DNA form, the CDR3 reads TGTGCCAGCAGCTTAGGACCCAGGGAGACCCAGTACTTC. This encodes CASSLGPRETQYF.

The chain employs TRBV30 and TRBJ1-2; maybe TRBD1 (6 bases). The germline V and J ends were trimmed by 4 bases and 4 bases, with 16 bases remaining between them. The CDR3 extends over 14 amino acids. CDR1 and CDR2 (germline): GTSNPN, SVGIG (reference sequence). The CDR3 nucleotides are TGTGCCTGGACCAGTACCGGGACATTCTATGGCTACACCTTC. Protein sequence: CAWTSTGTFYGYTF.

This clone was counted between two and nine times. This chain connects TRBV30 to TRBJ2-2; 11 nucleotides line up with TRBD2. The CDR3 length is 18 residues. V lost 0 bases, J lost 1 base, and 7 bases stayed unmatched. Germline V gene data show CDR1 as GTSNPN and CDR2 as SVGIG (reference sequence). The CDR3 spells CAWSVVAGGLENTGELFF. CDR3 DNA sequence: TGTGCCTGGAGTGTAGTAGCGGGAGGGCTAGAGAACACCGGGGAGCTGTTTTTT.

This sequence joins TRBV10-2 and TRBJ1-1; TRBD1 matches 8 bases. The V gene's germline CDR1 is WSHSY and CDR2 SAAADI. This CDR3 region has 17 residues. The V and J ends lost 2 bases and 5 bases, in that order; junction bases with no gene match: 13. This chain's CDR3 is CASSEGQGGGTRTEAFF. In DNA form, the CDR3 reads TGCGCCAGCAGTGAGGGACAGGGTGGGGGAACGCGGACTGAAGCTTTCTTT.

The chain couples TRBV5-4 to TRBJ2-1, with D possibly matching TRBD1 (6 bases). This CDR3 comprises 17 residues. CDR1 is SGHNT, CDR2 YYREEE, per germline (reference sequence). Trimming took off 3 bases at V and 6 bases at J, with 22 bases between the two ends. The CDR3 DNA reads TGTGCCAGCAGCTGGGGACACAGGGCTGGGGCTTCCAATGAGCAGTTCTTC. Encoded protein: CASSWGHRAGASNEQFF.

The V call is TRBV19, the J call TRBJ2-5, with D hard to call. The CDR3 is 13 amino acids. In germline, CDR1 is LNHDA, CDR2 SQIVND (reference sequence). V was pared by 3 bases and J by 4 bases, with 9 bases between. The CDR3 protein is CASSMGQVETQYF. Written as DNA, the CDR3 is TGTGCCAGTAGTATGGGCCAGGTAGAGACCCAGTACTTC.

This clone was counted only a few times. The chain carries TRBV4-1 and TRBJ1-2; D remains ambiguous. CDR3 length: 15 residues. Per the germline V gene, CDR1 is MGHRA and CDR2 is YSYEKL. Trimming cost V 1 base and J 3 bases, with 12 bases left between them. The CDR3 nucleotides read TGCGCCAGCAGCCAAGCGGGATCAGATGACTATGGCTACACCTTC. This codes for CASSQAGSDDYGYTF.

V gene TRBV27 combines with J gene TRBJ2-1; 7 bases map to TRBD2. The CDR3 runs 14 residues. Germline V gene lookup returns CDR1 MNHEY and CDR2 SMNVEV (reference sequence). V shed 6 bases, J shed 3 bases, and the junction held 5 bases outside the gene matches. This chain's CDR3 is CASRKGTNYNEQFF. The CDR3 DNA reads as TGTGCCAGCAGGAAAGGGACTAACTACAATGAGCAGTTCTTC.

The CDR3 DNA reads as TGTGCCAGCAGGGAGGATGTCAATCAGCCCCAGCATTTT. Its protein product is CASREDVNQPQHF. The chain carries TRBV27 and TRBJ1-5, with no clear D. This CDR3 contains 13 residues. Germline V gene lookup returns CDR1 MNHEY and CDR2 SMNVEV (reference sequence). V lost 6 bases to trimming and J lost 3 bases, with 9 bases between them.

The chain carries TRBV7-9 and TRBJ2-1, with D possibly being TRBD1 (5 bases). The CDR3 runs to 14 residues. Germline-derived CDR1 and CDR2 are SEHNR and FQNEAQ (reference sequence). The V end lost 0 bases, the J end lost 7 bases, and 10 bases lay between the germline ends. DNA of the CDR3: TGTGCCAGCAGCTTAGCAGTGACAGCTAATGAGCAGTTCTTC. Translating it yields CASSLAVTANEQFF.

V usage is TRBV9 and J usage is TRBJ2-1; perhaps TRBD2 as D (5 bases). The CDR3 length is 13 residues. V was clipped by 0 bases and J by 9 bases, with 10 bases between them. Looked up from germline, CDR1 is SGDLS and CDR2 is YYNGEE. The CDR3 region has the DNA TGTGCCAGCAGCGTAGCTACGGGGAGTGAGCAGTTCTTC. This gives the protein CASSVATGSEQFF.

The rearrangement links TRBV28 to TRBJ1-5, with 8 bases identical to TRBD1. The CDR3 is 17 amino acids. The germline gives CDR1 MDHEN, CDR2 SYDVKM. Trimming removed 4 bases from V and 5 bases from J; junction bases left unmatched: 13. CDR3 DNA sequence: TGTGCCAGCAGTTACCGGACAGGGTCCCGCGCTGATCAGCCCCAGCATTTT. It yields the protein CASSYRTGSRADQPQHF.

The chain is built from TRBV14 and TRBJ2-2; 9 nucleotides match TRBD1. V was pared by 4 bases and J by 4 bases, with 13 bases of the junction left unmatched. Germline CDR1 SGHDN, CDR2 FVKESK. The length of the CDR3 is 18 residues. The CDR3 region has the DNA TGTGCCAGCAGCCGAACCCGGGACAGGGTCGTTCGCACCGGGGAGCTGTTTTTT. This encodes CASSRTRDRVVRTGELFF.

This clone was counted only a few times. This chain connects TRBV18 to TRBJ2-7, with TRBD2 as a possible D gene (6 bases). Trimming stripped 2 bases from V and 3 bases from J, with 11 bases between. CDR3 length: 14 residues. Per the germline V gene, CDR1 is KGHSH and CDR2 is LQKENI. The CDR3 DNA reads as TGTGCCAGCTCACCAGATCCGGGGGTCTACGAGCAGTACTTC. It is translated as CASSPDPGVYEQYF.

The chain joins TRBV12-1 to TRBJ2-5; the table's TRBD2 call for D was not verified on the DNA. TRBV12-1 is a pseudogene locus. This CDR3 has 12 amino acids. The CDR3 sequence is CASSFSEETQYF. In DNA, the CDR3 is TGTGCCAGCAGCTTTTCGGAGGAGACCCAGTACTTC.